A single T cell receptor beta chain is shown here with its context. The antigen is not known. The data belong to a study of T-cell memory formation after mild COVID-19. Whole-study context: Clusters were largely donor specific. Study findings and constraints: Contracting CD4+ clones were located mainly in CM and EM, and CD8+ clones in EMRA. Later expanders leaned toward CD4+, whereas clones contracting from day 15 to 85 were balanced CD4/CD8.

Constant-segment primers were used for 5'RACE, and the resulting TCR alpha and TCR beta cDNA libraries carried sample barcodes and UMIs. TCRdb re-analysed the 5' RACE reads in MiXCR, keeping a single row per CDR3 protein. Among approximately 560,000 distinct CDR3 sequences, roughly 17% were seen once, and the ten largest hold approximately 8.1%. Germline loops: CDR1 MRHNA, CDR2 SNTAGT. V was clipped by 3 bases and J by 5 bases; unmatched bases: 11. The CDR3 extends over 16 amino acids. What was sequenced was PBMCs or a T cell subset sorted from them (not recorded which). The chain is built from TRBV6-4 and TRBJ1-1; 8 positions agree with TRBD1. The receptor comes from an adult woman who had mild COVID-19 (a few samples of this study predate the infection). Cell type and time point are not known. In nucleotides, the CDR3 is TGTGCCAGCAGTGAAGGCCAGGGGGCAGGGGGTACTGAAGCTTTCTTT. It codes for CASSEGQGAGGTEAFF.